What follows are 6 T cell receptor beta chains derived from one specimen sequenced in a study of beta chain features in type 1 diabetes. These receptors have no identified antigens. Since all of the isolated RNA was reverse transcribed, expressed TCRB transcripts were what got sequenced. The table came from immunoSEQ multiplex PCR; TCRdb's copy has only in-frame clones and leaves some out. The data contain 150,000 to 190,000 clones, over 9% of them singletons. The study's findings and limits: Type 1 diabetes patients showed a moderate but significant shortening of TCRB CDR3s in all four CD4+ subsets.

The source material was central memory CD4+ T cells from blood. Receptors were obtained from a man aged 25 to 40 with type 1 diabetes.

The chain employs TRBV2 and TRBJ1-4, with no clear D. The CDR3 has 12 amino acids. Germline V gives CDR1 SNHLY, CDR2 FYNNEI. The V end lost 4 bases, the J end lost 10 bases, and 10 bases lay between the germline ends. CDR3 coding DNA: TGTGCCAGCAGTGGGGCGGGAGGAAAACTGTTTTTT. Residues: CASSGAGGKLFF.

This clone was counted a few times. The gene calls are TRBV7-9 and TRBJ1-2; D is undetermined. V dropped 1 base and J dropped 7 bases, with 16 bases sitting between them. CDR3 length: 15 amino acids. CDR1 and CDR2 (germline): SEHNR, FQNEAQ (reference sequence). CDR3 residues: CASSLDAGSRGGYTF. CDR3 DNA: TGTGCCAGCAGCTTAGATGCGGGGAGTCGGGGTGGCTACACCTTC.

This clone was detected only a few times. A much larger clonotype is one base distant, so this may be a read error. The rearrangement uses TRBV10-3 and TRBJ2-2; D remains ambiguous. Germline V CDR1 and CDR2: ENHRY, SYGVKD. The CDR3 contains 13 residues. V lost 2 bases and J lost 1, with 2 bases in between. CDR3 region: CAISERNTGELFF. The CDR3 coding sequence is TGTGCCATCAGTGAGCGGAACACCGGGGAGCTGTTTTTT.

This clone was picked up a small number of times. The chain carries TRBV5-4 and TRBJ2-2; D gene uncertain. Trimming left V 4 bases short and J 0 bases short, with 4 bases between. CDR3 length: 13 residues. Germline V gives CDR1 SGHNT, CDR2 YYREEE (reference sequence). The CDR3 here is CASSHTNTGELFF. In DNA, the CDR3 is TGTGCCAGCAGCCACACGAACACCGGGGAGCTGTTTTTT.

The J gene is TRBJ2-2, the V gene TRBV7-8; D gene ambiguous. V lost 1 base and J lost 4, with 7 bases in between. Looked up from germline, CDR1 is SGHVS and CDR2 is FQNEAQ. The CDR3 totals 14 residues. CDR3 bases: TGTGCCAGCAGCTTAGAAAGCACCACCGGGGAGCTGTTTTTT. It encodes CASSLESTTGELFF.

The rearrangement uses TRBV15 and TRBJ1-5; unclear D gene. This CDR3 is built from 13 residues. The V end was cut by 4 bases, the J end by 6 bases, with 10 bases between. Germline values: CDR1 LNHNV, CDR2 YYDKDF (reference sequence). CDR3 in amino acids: CATSKMGGQPQHF. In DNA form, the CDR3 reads TGTGCCACCAGCAAGATGGGAGGTCAGCCCCAGCATTTT.